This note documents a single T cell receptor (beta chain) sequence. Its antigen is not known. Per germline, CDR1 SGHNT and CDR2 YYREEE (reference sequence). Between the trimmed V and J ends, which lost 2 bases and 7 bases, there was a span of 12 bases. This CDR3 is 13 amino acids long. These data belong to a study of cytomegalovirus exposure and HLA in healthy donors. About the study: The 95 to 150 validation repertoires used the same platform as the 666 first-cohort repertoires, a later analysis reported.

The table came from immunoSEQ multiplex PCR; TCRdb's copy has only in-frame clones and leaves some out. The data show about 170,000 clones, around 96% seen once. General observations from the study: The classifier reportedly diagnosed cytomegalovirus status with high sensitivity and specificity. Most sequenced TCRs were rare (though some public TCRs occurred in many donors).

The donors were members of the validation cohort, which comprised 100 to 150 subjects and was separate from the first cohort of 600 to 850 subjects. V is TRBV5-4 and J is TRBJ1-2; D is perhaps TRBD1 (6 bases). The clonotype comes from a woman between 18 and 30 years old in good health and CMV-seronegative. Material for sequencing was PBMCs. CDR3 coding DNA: TGTGCCAGCAGCTTATCGGGGGGCGGTGGCTACACCTTC. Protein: CASSLSGGGGYTF.